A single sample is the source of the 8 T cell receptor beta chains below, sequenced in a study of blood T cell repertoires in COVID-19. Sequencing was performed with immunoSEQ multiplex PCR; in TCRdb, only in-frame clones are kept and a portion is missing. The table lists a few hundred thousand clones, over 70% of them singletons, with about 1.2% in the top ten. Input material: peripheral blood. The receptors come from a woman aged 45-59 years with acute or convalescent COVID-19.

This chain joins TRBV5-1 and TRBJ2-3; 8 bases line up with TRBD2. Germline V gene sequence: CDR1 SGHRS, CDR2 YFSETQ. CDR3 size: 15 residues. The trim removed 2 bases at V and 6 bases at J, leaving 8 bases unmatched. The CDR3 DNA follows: TGCGCCAGCAGCTTTTTGGGAAGCGGGAGTGATACGCAGTATTTT. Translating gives CASSFLGSGSDTQYF.

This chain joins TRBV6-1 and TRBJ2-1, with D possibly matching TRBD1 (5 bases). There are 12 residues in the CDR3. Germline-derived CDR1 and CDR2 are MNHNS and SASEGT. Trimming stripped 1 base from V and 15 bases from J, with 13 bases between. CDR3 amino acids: CASSEGRGVLFF. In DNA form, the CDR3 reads TGTGCCAGCAGTGAAGGAAGGGGCGTCCTGTTCTTC.

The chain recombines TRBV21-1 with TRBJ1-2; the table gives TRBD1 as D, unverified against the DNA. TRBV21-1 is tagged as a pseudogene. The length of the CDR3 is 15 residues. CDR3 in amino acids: CASSKGQGRNYGYTF. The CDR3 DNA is TGTGCCAGCAGCAAAGGACAGGGGAGAAACTATGGCTACACCTTC.

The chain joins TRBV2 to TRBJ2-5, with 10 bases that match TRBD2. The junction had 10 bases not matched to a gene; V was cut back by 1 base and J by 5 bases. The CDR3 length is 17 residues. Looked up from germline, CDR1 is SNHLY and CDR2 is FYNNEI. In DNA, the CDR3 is TGTGCCAGCAGTGAAGGCCGGAGCGGGAGGGCCCTCGAGACCCAGTACTTC. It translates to CASSEGRSGRALETQYF.

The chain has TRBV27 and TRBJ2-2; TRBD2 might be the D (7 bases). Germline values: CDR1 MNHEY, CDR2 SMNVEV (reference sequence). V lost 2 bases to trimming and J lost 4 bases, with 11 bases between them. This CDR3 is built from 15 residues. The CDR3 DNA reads TGTGCCAGCAGTTTAATAGGGGGGGGCACCGGGGAGCTGTTTTTT. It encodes CASSLIGGGTGELFF.

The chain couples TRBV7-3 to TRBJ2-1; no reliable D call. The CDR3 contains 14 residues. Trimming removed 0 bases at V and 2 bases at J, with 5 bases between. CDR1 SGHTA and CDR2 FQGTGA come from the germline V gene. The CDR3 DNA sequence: TGTGCCAGCAGCTTAACGGGCACCTACAATGAGCAGTTCTTC. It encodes CASSLTGTYNEQFF.

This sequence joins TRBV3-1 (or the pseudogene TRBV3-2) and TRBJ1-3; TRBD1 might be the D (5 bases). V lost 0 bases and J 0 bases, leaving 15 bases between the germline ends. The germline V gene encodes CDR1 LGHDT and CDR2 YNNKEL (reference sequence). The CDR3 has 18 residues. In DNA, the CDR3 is TGTGCCAGCAGCCAAGAGGGGCGGGTGGGACTCTCTGGAAACACCATATATTTT. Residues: CASSQEGRVGLSGNTIYF.

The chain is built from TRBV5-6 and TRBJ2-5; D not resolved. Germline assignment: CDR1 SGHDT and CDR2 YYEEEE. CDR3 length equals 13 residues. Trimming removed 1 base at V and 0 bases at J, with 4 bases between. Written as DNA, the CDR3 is TGTGCCAGCAGCTTGTACAACCAAGAGACCCAGTACTTC. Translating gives CASSLYNQETQYF. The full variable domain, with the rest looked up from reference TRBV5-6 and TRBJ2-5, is DAGVTQSPTHLIKTRGQQVTLRCSPKSGHDTVSWYQQALGQGPQFIFQYYEEEERQRGNFPDRFSGHQFPNYSSELNVNALLLGDSALYLCASSLYNQETQYFGPGTRLLVL.